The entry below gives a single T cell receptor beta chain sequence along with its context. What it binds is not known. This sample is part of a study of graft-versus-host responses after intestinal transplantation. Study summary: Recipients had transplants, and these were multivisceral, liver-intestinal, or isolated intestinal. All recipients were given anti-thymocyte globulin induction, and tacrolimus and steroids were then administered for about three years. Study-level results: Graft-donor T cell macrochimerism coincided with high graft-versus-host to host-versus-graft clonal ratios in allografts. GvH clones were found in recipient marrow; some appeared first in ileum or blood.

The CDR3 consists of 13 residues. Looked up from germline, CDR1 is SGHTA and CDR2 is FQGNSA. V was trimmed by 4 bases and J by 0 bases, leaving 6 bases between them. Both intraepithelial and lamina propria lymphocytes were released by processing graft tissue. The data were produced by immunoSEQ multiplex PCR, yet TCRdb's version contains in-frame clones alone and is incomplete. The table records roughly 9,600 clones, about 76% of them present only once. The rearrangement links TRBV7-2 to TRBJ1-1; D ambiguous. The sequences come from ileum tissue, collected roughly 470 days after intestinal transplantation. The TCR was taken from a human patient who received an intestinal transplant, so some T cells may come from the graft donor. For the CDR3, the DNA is TGTGCCAGCAGCTCCCACATGAACACTGAAGCTTTCTTT. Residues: CASSSHMNTEAFF.